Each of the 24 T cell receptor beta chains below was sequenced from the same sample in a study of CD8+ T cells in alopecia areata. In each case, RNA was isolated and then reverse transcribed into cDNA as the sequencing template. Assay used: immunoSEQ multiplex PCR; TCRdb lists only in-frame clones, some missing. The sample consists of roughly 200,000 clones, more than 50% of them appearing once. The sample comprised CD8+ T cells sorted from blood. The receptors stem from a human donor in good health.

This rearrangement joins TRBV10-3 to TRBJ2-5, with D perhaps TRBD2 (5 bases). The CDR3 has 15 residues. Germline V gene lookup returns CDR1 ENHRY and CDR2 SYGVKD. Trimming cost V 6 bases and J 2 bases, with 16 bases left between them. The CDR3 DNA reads TGTGCCATCAGCGACCCCACGAGCGGACAAGAGACCCAGTACTTC. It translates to CAISDPTSGQETQYF.

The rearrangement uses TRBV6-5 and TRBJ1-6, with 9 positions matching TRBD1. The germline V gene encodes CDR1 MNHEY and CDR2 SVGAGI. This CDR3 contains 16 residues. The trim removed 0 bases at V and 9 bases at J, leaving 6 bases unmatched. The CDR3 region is CASSYSAGTGSSPLHF. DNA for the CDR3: TGTGCCAGCAGTTACTCGGCCGGGACAGGGAGTTCACCCCTCCACTTT.

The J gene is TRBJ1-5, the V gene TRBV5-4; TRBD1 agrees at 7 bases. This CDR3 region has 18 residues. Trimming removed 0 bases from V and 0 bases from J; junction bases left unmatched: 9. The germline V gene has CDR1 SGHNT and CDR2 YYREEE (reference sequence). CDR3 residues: CASSLVGQDNRSNQPQHF. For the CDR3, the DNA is TGTGCCAGCAGCTTGGTTGGACAGGACAACCGTAGCAATCAGCCCCAGCATTTT.

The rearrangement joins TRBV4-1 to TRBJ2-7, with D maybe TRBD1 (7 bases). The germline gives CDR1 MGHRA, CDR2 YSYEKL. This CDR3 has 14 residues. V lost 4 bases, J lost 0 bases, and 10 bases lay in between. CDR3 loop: CASSPGGYSYEQYF. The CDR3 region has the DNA TGCGCCAGCAGCCCAGGGGGGTACTCCTACGAGCAGTACTTC.

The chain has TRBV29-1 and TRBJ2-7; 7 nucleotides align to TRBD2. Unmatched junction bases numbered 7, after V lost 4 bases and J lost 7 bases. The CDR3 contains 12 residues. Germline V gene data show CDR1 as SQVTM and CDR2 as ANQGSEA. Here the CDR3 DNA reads TGCAGCGTTGGGGCTGGGGGAGGGGAGCAGTACTTC. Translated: CSVGAGGGEQYF.

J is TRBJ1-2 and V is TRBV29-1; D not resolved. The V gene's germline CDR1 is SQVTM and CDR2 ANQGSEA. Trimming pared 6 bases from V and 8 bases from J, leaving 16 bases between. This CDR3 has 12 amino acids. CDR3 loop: CSVPTPPRGYTF. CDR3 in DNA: TGCAGCGTCCCGACCCCTCCGAGGGGCTACACCTTC.

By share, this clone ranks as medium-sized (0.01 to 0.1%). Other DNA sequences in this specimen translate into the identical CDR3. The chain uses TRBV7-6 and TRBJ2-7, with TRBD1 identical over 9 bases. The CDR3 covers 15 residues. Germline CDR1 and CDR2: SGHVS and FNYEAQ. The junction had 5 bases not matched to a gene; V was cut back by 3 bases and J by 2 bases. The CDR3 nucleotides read TGTGCCAGCAGCTTCGGGACAGGGTTAACCTACGAGCAGTACTTC. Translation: CASSFGTGLTYEQYF.

The CDR3: CASSSTGTEAFF. In nucleotides, the CDR3 is TGTGCCAGCAGCTCGACAGGCACTGAAGCTTTCTTT. The V and J genes are TRBV7-9 and TRBJ1-1; TRBD1 might be the D (6 bases). This CDR3 region has 12 residues. CDR1 and CDR2 (germline): SEHNR, FQNEAQ (reference sequence). The V and J ends lost 4 bases and 4 bases respectively, with 7 bases between them.

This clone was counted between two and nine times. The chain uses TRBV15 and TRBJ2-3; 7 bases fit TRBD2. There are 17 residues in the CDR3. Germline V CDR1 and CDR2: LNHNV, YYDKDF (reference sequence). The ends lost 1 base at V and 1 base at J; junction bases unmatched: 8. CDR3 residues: CATSRGLSGEGTDTQYF. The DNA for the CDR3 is TGTGCCACCAGCAGAGGTTTAAGCGGGGAAGGCACAGATACGCAGTATTTT. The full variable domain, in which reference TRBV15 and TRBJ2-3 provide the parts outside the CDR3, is DAMVIQNPRYQVTQFGKPVTLSCSQTLNHNVMYWYQQKSSQAPKLLFHYYDKDFNNEADTPDNFQSRRPNTSFCFLDIRSPGLGDTAMYLCATSRGLSGEGTDTQYFGPGTRLTVL.

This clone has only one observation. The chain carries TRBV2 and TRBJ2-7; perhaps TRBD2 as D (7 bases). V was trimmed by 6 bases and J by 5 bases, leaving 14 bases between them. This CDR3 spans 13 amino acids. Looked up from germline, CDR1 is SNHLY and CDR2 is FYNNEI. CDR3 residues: CASSLGGGDEQYF. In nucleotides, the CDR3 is TGTGCCAGCAGCCTAGGGGGGGGCGACGAGCAGTACTTC.

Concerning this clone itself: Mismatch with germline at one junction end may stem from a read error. CDR3 protein: CASSISSGGAFGELFF. CDR3 nucleotide sequence: TGTGCCAGCAGTATATCTAGCGGGGGGGCGTTCGGGGAGCTGTTTTTT. The chain uses TRBV27 and TRBJ2-2, with 12 bases fitting TRBD2. This CDR3 has 16 residues. Germline V gene sequence: CDR1 MNHEY, CDR2 SMNVEV (reference sequence).

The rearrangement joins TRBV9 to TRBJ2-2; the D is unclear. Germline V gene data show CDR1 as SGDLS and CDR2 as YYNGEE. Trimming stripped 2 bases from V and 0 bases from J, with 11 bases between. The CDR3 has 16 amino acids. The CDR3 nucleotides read TGTGCCAGCAGCGTTGGGCAGTCCGCGAACACCGGGGAGCTGTTTTTT. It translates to CASSVGQSANTGELFF.

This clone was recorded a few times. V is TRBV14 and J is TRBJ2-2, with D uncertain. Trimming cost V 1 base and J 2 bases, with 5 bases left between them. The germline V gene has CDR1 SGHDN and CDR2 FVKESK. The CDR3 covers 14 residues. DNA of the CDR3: TGTGCCAGCAGCCAAGTAGACAACACCGGGGAGCTGTTTTTT. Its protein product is CASSQVDNTGELFF.

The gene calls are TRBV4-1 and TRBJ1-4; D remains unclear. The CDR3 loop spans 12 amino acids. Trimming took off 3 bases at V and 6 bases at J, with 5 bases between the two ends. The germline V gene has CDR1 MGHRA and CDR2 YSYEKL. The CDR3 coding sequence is TGCGCCAGCAGCCACCTCGATGAAAAACTGTTTTTT. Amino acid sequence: CASSHLDEKLFF.

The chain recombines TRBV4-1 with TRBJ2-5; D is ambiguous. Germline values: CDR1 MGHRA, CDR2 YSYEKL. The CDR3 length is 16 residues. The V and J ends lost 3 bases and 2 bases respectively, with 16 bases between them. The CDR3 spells CASSHLGRPLQETQYF. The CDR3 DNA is TGCGCCAGCAGCCACCTCGGACGACCGTTACAAGAGACCCAGTACTTC.

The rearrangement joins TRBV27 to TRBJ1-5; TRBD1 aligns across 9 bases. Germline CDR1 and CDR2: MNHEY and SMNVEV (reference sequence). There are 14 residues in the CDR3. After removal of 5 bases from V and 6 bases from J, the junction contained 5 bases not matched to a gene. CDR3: CASSIDRGGQPQHF. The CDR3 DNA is TGTGCCAGCAGTATAGACAGGGGGGGTCAGCCCCAGCATTTT.

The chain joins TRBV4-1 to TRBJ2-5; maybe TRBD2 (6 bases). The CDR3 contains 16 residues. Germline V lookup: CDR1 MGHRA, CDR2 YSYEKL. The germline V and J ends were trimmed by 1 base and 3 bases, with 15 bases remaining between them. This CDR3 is CASSQGIATSKETQYF. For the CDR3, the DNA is TGCGCCAGCAGCCAAGGAATAGCGACTAGTAAAGAGACCCAGTACTTC.

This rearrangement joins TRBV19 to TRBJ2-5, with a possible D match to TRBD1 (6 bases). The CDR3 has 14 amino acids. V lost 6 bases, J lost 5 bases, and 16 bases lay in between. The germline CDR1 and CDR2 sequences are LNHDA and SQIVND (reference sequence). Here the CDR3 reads CASSPRDKRETQYF. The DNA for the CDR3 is TGTGCCAGTAGCCCCCGGGACAAACGGGAGACCCAGTACTTC.

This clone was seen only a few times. The CDR3 reads CASSESQGPGLNEQFF. The CDR3 DNA reads TGTGCCAGCAGTGAATCGCAGGGCCCGGGGTTGAATGAGCAGTTCTTC. The V and J genes are TRBV6-1 and TRBJ2-1; either TRBD1 or TRBD2 may fit D (5 bases each). Trimming removed 2 bases from V and 7 bases from J, with 18 bases in between. CDR1 is MNHNS and CDR2 is SASEGT in the germline V gene. CDR3 size: 16 residues.

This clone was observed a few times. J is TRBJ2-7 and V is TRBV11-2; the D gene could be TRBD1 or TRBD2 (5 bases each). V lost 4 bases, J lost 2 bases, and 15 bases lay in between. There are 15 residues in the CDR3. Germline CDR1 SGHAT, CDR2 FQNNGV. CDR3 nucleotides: TGTGCCAGCAGCTCCTTCGGGACGGAGGCCTACGAGCAGTACTTC. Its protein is CASSSFGTEAYEQYF.

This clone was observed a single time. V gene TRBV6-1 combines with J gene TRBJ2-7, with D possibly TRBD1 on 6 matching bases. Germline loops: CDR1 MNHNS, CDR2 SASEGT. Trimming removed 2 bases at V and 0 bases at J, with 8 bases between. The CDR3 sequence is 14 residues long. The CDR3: CASSEWDNSYEQYF. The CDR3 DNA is TGTGCCAGCAGTGAATGGGACAACTCCTACGAGCAGTACTTC.

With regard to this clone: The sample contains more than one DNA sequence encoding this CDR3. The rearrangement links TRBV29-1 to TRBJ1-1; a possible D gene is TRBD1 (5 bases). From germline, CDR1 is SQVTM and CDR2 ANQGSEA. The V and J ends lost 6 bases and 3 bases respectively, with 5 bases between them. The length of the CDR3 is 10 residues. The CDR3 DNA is TGCAGCGTCAGGGACACTGAAGCTTTCTTT. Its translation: CSVRDTEAFF.

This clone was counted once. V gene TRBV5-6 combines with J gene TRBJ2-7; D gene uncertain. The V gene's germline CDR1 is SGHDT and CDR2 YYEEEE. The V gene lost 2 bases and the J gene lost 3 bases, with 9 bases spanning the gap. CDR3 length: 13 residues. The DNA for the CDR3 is TGTGCCAGCAGCTTATTAGTAGGCTACGAGCAGTACTTC. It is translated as CASSLLVGYEQYF.

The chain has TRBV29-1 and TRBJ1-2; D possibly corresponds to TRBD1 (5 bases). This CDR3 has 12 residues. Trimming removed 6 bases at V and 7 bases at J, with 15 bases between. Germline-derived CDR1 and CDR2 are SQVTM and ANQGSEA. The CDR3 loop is CSVPGLTGGYTF. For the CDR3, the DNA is TGCAGCGTCCCTGGGCTTACAGGTGGCTACACCTTC.